Only a few counts were recorded for the clone carrying this T cell receptor (beta chain). The trim removed 1 base at V and 2 bases at J, leaving 1 base unmatched. There are 14 residues in the CDR3. CDR1 MNHEY and CDR2 SMNVEV come from the germline V gene (reference sequence). The data originate from a study of technical replicates of blood from a handful of donors. TCRdb keeps only in-frame clones here, not all; method: immunoSEQ multiplex PCR. The sample holds about 70,000 clones, 92% seen once. Sequenced material: T cells isolated from PBMCs. The chain is built from TRBV27 and TRBJ1-1; TRBD1 matches 7 bases. The receptor was derived from a human donor in good health. CDR3 in amino acids: CASSLWDSNTEAFF. Written as DNA, the CDR3 is TGTGCCAGCAGTTTATGGGACAGCAACACTGAAGCTTTCTTT.